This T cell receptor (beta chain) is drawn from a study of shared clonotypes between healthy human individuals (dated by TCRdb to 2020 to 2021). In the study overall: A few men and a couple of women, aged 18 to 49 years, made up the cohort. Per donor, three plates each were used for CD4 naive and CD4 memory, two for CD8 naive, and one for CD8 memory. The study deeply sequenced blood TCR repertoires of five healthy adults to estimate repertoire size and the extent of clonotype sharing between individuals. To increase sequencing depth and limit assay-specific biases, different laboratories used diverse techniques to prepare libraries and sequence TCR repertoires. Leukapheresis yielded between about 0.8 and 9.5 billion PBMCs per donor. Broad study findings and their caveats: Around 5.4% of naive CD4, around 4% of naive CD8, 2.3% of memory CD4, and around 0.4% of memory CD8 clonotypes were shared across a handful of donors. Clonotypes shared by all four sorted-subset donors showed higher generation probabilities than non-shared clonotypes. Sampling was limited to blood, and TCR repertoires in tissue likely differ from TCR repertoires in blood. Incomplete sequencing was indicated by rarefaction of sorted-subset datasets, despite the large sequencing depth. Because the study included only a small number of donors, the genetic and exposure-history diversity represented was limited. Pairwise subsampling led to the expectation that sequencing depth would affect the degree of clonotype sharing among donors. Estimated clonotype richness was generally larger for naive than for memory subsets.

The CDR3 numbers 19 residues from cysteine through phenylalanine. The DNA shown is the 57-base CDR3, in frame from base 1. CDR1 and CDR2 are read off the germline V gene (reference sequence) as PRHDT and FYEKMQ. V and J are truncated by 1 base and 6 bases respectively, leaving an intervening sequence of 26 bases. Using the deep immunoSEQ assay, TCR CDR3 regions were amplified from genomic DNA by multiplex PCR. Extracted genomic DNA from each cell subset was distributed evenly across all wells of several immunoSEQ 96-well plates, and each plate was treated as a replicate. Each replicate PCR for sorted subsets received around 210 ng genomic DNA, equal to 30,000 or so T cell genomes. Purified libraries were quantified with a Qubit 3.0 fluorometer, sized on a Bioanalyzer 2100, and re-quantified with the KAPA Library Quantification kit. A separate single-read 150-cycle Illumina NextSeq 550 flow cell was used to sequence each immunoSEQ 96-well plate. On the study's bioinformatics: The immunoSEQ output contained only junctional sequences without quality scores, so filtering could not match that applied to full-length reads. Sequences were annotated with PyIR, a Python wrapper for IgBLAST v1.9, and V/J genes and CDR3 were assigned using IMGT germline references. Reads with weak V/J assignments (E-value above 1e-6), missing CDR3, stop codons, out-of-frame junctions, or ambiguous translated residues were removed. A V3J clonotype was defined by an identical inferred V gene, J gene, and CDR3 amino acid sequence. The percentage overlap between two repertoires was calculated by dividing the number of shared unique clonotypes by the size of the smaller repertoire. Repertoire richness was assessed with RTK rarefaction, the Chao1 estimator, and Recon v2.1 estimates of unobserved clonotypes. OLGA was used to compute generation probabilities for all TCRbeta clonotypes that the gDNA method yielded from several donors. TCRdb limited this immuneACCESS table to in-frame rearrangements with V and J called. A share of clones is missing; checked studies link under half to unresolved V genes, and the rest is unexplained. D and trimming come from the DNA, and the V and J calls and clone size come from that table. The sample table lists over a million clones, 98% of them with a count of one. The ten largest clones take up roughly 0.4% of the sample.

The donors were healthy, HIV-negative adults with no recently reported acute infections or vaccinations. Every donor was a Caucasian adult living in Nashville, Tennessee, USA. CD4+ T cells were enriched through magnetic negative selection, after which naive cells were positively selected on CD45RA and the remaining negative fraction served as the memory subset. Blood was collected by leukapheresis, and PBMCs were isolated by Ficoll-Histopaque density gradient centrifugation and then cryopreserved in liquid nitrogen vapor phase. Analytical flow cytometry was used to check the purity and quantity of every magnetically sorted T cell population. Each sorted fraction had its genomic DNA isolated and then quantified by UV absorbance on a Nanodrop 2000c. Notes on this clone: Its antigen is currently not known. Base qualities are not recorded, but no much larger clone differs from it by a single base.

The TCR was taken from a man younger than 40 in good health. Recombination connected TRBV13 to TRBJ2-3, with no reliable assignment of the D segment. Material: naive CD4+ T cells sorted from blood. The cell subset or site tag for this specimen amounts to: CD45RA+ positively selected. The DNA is TGTGCCAGCAGCTTAGAAGAGCGCCGAAGAGGTCGACTTAATGATACGCAGTATTTT. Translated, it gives CASSLEERRRGRLNDTQYF. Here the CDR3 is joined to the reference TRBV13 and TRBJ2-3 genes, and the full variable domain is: AAGVIQSPRHLIKEKRETATLKCYPIPRHDTVYWYQQGPGQDPQFLISFYEKMQSDKGSIPDRFSAQQFSDYHSELNMSSLELGDSALYFCASSLEERRRGRLNDTQYFGPGTRLTVL.